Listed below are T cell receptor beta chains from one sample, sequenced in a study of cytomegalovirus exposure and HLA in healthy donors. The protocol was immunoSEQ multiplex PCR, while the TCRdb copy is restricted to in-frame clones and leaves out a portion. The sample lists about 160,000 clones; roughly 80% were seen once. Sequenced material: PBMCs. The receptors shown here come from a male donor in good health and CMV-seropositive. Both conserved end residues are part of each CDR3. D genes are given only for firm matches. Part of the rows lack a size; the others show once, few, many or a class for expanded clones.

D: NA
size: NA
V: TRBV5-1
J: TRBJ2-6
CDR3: CASSLGASGANVLTF
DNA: TGCGCCAGCAGCTTGGGGGCCTCTGGGGCCAACGTCCTGACTTTC

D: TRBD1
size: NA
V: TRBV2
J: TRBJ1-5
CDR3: CASSPIGQGLGGNQPQHF
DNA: TGTGCCAGCAGTCCAATAGGACAGGGGTTGGGCGGCAATCAGCCCCAGCATTTT

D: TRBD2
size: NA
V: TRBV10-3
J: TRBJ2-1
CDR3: CAISVGLAGGPGYNEQFF
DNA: TGTGCCATCAGTGTTGGACTAGCGGGAGGGCCGGGTTACAATGAGCAGTTCTTC

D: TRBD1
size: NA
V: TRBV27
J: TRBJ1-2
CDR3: CASSRTGGERDGYTF
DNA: TGTGCCAGCAGTCGGACAGGGGGAGAGAGAGATGGCTACACCTTC

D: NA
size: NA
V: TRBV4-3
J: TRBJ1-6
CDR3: CASSVSSYNSPLHF
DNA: TGCGCCAGCAGTGTGAGCTCCTATAATTCACCCCTCCACTTT

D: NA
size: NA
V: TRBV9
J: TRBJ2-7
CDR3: CASSVGGNEQYF
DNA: TGTGCCAGCAGCGTAGGAGGAAACGAGCAGTACTTC

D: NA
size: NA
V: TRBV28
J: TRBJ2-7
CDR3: CASTTTGTQGLYEQYF
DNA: TGTGCCAGCACCACAACCGGGACACAAGGGCTCTACGAGCAGTACTTC

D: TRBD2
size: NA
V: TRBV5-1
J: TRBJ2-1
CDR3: CASSWTSGRASGNEQFF
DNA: TGCGCCAGCAGCTGGACTAGCGGGAGGGCCTCGGGCAATGAGCAGTTCTTC

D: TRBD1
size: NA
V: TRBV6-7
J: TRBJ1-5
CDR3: CASSRTGVSNQPQHF
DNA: TGTGCCAGCAGCCGGACAGGGGTTAGCAATCAGCCCCAGCATTTT

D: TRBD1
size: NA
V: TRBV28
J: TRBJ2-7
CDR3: CASRGGAIPYEQYF
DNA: TGTGCCAGCAGAGGGGGCGCGATCCCCTACGAGCAGTACTTC

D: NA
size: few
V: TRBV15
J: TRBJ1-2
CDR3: CATSGERVSSYGYTF
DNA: TGTGCCACCAGCGGGGAGAGGGTTAGTTCCTATGGCTACACCTTC

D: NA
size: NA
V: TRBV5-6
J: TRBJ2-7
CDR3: CASSLGGTAASYEQYF
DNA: TGTGCCAGCAGCTTGGGCGGGACAGCCGCCTCCTACGAGCAGTACTTC

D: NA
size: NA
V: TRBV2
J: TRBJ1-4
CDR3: CASSDVGAIFEKLFF
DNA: TGTGCCAGCAGTGATGTGGGGGCGATATTTGAAAAACTGTTTTTT

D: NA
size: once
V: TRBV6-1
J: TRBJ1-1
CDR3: CASSATGWNTEAFF
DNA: TGTGCCAGCAGTGCTACAGGCTGGAACACTGAAGCTTTCTTT

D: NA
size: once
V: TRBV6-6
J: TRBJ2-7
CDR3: CASSYSGGSYEQYF
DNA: TGTGCCAGCAGTTACTCGGGAGGCTCCTACGAGCAGTACTTC

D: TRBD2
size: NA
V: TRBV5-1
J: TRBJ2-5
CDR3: CASSARGGSETQYF
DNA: TGCGCCAGCAGCGCTCGGGGGGGCTCGGAGACCCAGTACTTC

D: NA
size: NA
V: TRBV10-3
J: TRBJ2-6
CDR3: CAISATTAMTGANVLTF
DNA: TGTGCCATCAGTGCTACCACCGCGATGACTGGGGCCAACGTCCTGACTTTC

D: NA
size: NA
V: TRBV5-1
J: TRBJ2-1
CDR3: CASSADRPGPYNEQFF
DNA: TGCGCCAGCAGCGCTGATCGTCCAGGGCCCTACAATGAGCAGTTCTTC

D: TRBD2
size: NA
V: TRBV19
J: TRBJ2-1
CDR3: CASSIRGIEGKTSGAKDEQFF
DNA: TGTGCCAGTAGTATTCGGGGAATCGAGGGGAAGACTAGCGGGGCAAAGGATGAGCAGTTCTTC

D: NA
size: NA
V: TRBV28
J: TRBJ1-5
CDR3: CASSSGRQPQHF
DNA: TGTGCCAGCAGTTCAGGGCGTCAGCCCCAGCATTTT

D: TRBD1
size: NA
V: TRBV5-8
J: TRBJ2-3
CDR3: CASSRRTGGADTQYF
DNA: TGTGCCAGCAGCCGAAGGACAGGGGGCGCAGATACGCAGTATTTT

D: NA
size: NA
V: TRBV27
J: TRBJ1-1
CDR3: CASSFDNEAFF
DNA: TGTGCCAGCAGTTTTGACAATGAAGCTTTCTTT

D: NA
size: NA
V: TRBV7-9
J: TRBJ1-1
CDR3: CASRPTGPNTEAFF
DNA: TGTGCCAGCAGGCCCACAGGGCCGAACACTGAAGCTTTCTTT

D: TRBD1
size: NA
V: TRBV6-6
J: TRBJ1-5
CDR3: CASSSSQGASQPQHF
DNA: TGTGCCAGCAGTTCATCACAGGGGGCAAGTCAGCCCCAGCATTTT

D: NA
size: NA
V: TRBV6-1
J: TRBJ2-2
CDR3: CASSRSGGAGGELFF
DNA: TGTGCCAGCAGTAGAAGTGGTGGGGCCGGCGGGGAGCTGTTTTTT

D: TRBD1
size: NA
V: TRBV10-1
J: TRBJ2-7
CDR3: CAFPRQGCIYEQYF
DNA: TGCGCCTTCCCGAGACAGGGTTGTATCTACGAGCAGTACTTC

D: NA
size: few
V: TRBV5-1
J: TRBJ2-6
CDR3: CASSLGASGANGLTF
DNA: TGCGCCAGCAGCTTGGGGGCCTCTGGGGCCAACGGCCTGACTTTC

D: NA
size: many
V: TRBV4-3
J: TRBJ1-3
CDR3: CASSQGQVAGDTIYF
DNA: TGCGCCAGCAGCCAAGGACAGGTCGCAGGGGACACCATATATTTT

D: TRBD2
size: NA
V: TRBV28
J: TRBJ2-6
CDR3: CASSRETYSGANVLTF
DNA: TGTGCCAGCTCGCGGGAGACCTACTCTGGGGCCAACGTCCTGACTTTC

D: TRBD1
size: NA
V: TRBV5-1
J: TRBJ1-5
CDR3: CASRAGTAPNQPQHF
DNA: TGCGCCAGCAGGGCCGGGACAGCACCGAATCAGCCCCAGCATTTT

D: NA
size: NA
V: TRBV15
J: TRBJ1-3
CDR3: CATSREVGTGNTIYF
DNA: TGTGCCACCAGCAGAGAAGTCGGGACTGGAAACACCATATATTTT

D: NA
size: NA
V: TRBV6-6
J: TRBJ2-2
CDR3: CASSFGQYDTGELFF
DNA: TGTGCCAGCAGTTTCGGACAGTACGACACCGGGGAGCTGTTTTTT

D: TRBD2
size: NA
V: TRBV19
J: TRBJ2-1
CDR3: CASSIAGGPNEQFF
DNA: TGTGCCAGTAGTATAGCGGGAGGGCCCAATGAGCAGTTCTTC

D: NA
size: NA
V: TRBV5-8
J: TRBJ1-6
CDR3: CASSLAAWVSGSPLHF
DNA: TGTGCCAGCAGCTTGGCTGCGTGGGTGTCGGGTTCACCCCTCCACTTT

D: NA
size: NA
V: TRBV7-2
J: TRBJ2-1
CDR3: CASSLSAGATYNEQFF
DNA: TGTGCCAGCAGCTTATCCGCGGGCGCTACCTACAATGAGCAGTTCTTC

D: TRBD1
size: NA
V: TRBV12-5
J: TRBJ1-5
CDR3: CASGVNVGQLGQPQHF
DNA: TGTGCTAGTGGTGTGAACGTGGGACAGCTTGGTCAGCCCCAGCATTTT

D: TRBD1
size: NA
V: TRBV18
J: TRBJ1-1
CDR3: CASSPPGTGRGAEAFF
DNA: TGTGCCAGCTCACCACCGGGGACAGGCCGGGGAGCTGAAGCTTTCTTT

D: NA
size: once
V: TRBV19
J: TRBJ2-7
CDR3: CASSIGSGEYEQYF
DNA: TGTGCCAGTAGTATAGGGTCAGGGGAGTACGAGCAGTACTTC

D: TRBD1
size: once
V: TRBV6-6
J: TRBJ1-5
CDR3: CASSSTGGNQPQHF
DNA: TGTGCCAGCAGTTCGACAGGGGGCAATCAGCCCCAGCATTTT

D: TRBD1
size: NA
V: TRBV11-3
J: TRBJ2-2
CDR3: CASSFNRQGPTGELFF
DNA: TGTGCCAGCAGCTTCAATCGACAGGGGCCCACCGGGGAGCTGTTTTTT

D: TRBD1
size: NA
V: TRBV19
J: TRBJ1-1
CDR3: CASSIGLGQGAWNTEAFF
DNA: TGTGCCAGTAGTATAGGTTTGGGACAGGGGGCTTGGAACACTGAAGCTTTCTTT

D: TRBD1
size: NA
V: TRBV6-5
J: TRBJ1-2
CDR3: CASSYSTGGGYTF
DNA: TGTGCCAGCAGTTACTCGACAGGGGGAGGCTACACCTTC

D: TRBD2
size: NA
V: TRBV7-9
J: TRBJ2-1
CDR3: CASSLWGGSGANEQFF
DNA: TGTGCCAGCAGCTTATGGGGGGGTAGCGGGGCCAATGAGCAGTTCTTC

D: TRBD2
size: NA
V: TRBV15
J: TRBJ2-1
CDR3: CATSRDAAGAYNEQFF
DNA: TGTGCCACCAGCAGAGATGCAGCGGGGGCCTACAATGAGCAGTTCTTC

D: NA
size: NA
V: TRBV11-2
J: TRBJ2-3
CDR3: CASSLDPRGREETDTQYF
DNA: TGTGCCAGCAGCTTAGATCCAAGGGGCAGGGAAGAAACAGATACGCAGTATTTT

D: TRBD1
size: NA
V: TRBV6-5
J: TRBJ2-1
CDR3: CASSYWTGANNEQFF
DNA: TGTGCCAGCAGTTACTGGACAGGCGCAAACAATGAGCAGTTCTTC